These T cell receptor beta chains were read from a single sample in a study of T cells after yellow fever vaccination. TCRdb reprocessed the 5' RACE reads via MiXCR and lists one record per CDR3 protein. The table lists roughly 170,000 distinct CDR3 sequences, approximately 6% of them singletons. Material: CD4+ T cells sorted from PBMCs, obtained on the day of the first yellow fever vaccination. The receptors here all came from a man aged 18 to 29 who received the YFV17D yellow fever vaccine. Each CDR3 is given with its conserved first and last residue. A D gene is named only where the DNA matches it firmly. Rows give clone size only sometimes, using once, few, many, or a class for an expanded clone.

v_call	j_call	d_call	clone_size	cdr3_nt	cdr3_aa
TRBV29-1	TRBJ1-2	TRBD1	many	TGCAGCGTTGAAACCTGGACAGGGGTGAATGGCTACACCTTC	CSVETWTGVNGYTF
TRBV7-3	TRBJ2-5	NA	many	TGTGCCAGCAGCTTAGGGGGCGACCAGACCCAGTACTTC	CASSLGGDQTQYF
TRBV12-5	TRBJ2-1	TRBD2	many	TGTGCTAGTGGTTCCAGCGGGGGCTACAATGAGCAGTTCTTC	CASGSSGGYNEQFF
TRBV12-3/TRBV12-4	TRBJ1-6	NA	many	TGTGCCAGCACTTACCAGGGGTTATATAATTCACCCCTCCACTTT	CASTYQGLYNSPLHF
TRBV5-1	TRBJ1-6	NA	many	TGCGCCAGCAGCTTGGGTCCGGGATCGAATTCACCCCTCCACTTT	CASSLGPGSNSPLHF
TRBV18	TRBJ2-5	TRBD2	NA	TGTGCCAGCTCACCACCTACCGGGACTAGCGTGGAGACCCAGTACTTC	CASSPPTGTSVETQYF
TRBV28	TRBJ1-5	TRBD1	NA	TGTGCCAGCAGTCTCTTGGGAGGGGGCGCGAGCAATCAGCCCCAGCATTTT	CASSLLGGGASNQPQHF
TRBV12-3/TRBV12-4	TRBJ1-5	NA	many	TGTGCCAGCAGCCCGAGCGCCCGAGGTCAGCCCCAGCATTTT	CASSPSARGQPQHF
TRBV6-2/TRBV6-3	TRBJ2-7	NA	NA	TGTGCCAGCAGCGGTCTTTCCCCCGGCGAGCAGTACTTC	CASSGLSPGEQYF
TRBV11-2	TRBJ2-3	TRBD1	many	TGTGCCAGCAGCAGCTACAGGGGTAGCACAGATACGCAGTATTTT	CASSSYRGSTDTQYF
TRBV6-5	TRBJ2-3	NA	few	TGTGCCAGCAGTTATCGGGGACCGGTGAGGGGAGATACGCAGTATTTT	CASSYRGPVRGDTQYF
TRBV20-1	TRBJ1-5	TRBD1	NA	TGCTGTGCCCGGGACAGTCGCAATCAGCCCCAGCATTTT	CCARDSRNQPQHF
TRBV7-2	TRBJ2-6	NA	many	TGTGCCAGCAGCTTCCGGGCCAACGTCCTGACTTTC	CASSFRANVLTF
TRBV5-1	TRBJ1-2	TRBD1	few	TGCGCCAGCAGCCGACAGGGGAACGGTGACTATGGCTACACCTTC	CASSRQGNGDYGYTF
TRBV12-3/TRBV12-4	TRBJ1-4	NA	NA	TGTGCCATCCGCGGCAGGAATGAAAAACTGTTTTTT	CAIRGRNEKLFF
TRBV9	TRBJ1-1	NA	NA	TGTGCCAGCAGCGCGAGACAGGTCAGCACTGAAGCTTTCTTT	CASSARQVSTEAFF
TRBV7-8	TRBJ1-2	NA	few	TGTGCCAGCAGCTTAGTTATGGGGGGGGTTCATGGCTACACCTTC	CASSLVMGGVHGYTF
TRBV12-3/TRBV12-4	TRBJ1-6	NA	NA	TGTGCCAGCAGTTTCTCATCGAGAGGATTGGGATCACCCCTCCACTTT	CASSFSSRGLGSPLHF
TRBV2	TRBJ1-1	NA	few	TGTGCCAGCAGTTCCGGGACCGCCCCGGACACTGAAGCTTTCTTT	CASSSGTAPDTEAFF
TRBV20-1	TRBJ1-2	NA	few	TGCAGTGCTCCGGTTCGGGGGCGCGGGGGATGGGGCTACACCTTC	CSAPVRGRGGWGYTF
TRBV7-2	TRBJ2-5	NA	many	TGTGCCAGCAGCTTCCGAACGACTAGTAGTTGGGAGACCCAGTACTTC	CASSFRTTSSWETQYF
TRBV5-8	TRBJ2-1	TRBD1	many	TGTGCCAGCAGCTTTCGGGACAGGGACCAAAATGAGCAGTTCTTC	CASSFRDRDQNEQFF
TRBV10-3	TRBJ1-6	TRBD1	NA	TGTGCCATCAGTGAGTCGAAAGTCTCGGACAGGGCTTATTCTCCACCCCTCCACTTT	CAISESKVSDRAYSPPLHF
TRBV5-1	TRBJ2-3	NA	many	TGCGCCAGCAGCTTGGGGGACACCACAGATACGCAGTATTTT	CASSLGDTTDTQYF
TRBV7-2	TRBJ1-1	NA	many	TGTGCCAGCAGCTTCGACACTGAAGCTTTCTTT	CASSFDTEAFF
TRBV18	TRBJ1-5	NA	few	TGTGCCAGCTCCCAGGGGAACCCAAATCAGCCCCAGCATTTT	CASSQGNPNQPQHF
TRBV20-1	TRBJ1-2	NA	few	TGCAGTGCCCCCTCTGTGAATGGCTACACCTTC	CSAPSVNGYTF
TRBV11-1	TRBJ1-3	NA	many	TGTGCCAGCAGCTTATCAGGGGACGGAAACACCATATATTTT	CASSLSGDGNTIYF
TRBV10-3	TRBJ2-1	NA	NA	TGTGCCATCAGTGAAGGAAAGCAGAGCTCCTACAATGAGCAGTTCTTC	CAISEGKQSSYNEQFF
TRBV5-1	TRBJ2-5	NA	NA	TGCGCCAGCAGCTTGGAAAGTCTAGAAGAGACCCAGTACTTC	CASSLESLEETQYF
TRBV7-8	TRBJ1-6	NA	many	TGTGCCAGCAGCCCTAGGGGGAGGTGGGCCCTCCACTTT	CASSPRGRWALHF
TRBV7-2	TRBJ1-1	NA	many	TGTGCCAGCACCATGTTTGGGATTGAGGCTTTCTTT	CASTMFGIEAFF
TRBV20-1	TRBJ1-2	NA	many	TGCAGTGCTAGGCCGGGGACCCAACATGGCTACACCTTC	CSARPGTQHGYTF
TRBV20-1	TRBJ2-2	NA	many	TGCAGTGCTAGAGATTATTACGGGGCGAACACCGGGGAGCTGTTTTTT	CSARDYYGANTGELFF
TRBV20-1	TRBJ2-3	NA	many	TGCAGTGCTAGTTGGGTGGATACGCAGTATTTT	CSASWVDTQYF
TRBV4-1	TRBJ2-7	TRBD2	few	TGCGCCAGCAGCCACGAGGGACTAGCGGGGGCCTACGAGCAGTACTTC	CASSHEGLAGAYEQYF
TRBV5-1	TRBJ2-7	TRBD1	many	TGCGCCAGCAGCGCCCGGACAGGGCAATACACCTACGAGCAGTACTTC	CASSARTGQYTYEQYF
TRBV7-3	TRBJ1-6	TRBD1	few	TGTGCCAGCTCCCTGACCGGGACAGGGGAATCACCCCTCCACTTT	CASSLTGTGESPLHF
TRBV6-2/TRBV6-3	TRBJ1-1	NA	few	TGTGCCAGCTCCTCACACTCAGACTTCTTCTTTAACACTGAAGCTTTCTTT	CASSSHSDFFFNTEAFF
TRBV27	TRBJ2-2	NA	few	TGTGCCAGCAGCGGGGGTAGGACAGAGAACACCGGGGAGCTGTTTTTT	CASSGGRTENTGELFF
TRBV28	TRBJ2-2	TRBD2	many	TGTGCCAGCAGTTCGCGGGACTATTACACCGGGGAGCTGTTTTTT	CASSSRDYYTGELFF
TRBV5-1	TRBJ2-2	NA	few	TGCGCCAGCAGCCCCAACCCGGGACTTCAAACTACCGGGGAGCTGTTTTTT	CASSPNPGLQTTGELFF
TRBV5-4	TRBJ2-3	NA	NA	TGTGCCAGCAGTTCAAAGGACATCAGCACAGATACGCAGTATTTT	CASSSKDISTDTQYF
TRBV7-9	TRBJ2-5	NA	NA	TGTGCCAGCAGCGAGGGTGAGACCCAGTACTTC	CASSEGETQYF
TRBV20-1	TRBJ1-5	NA	NA	TGCAGTGCTAGACAGGCTAGCAATCAGCCCCAGCATTTT	CSARQASNQPQHF
TRBV12-3/TRBV12-4	TRBJ2-1	TRBD1	NA	TGTGCCAGCAGTTTTAGCAGGGGGCCTAATCTACTTTGGAATGAGCAGTTCTTC	CASSFSRGPNLLWNEQFF